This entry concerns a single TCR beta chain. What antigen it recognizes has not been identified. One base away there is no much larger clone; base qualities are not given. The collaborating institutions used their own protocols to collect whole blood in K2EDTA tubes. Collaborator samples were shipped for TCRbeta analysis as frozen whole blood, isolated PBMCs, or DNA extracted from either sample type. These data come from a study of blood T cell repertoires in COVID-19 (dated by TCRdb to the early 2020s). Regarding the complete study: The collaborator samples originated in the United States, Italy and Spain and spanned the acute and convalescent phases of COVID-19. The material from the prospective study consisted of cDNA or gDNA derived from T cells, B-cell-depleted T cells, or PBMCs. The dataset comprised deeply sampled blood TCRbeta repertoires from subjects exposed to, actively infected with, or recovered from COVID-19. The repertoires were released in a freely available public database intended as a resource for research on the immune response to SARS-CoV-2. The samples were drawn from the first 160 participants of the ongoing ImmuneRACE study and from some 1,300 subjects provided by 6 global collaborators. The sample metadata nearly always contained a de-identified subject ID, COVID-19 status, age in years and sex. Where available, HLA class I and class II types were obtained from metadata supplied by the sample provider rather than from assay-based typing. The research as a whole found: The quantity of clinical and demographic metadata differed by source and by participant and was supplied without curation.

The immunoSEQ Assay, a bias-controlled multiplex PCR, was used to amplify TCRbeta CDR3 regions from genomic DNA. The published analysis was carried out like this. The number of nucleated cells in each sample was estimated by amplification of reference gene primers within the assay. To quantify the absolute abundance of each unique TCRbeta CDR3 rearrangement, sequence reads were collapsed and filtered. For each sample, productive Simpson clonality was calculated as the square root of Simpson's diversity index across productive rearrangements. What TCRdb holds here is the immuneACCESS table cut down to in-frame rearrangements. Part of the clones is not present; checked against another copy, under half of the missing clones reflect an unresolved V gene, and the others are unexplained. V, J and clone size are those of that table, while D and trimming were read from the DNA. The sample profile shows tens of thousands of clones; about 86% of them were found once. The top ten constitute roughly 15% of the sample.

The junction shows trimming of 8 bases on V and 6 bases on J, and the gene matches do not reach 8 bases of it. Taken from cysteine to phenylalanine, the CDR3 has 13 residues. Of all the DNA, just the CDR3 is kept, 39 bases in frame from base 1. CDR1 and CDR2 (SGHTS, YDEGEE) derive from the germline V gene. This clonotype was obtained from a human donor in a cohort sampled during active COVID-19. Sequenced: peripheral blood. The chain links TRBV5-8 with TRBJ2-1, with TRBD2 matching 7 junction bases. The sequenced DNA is TGTGCCAGTACCCGACTAGCCTTCAATGAGCAGTTCTTC. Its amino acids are CASTRLAFNEQFF.